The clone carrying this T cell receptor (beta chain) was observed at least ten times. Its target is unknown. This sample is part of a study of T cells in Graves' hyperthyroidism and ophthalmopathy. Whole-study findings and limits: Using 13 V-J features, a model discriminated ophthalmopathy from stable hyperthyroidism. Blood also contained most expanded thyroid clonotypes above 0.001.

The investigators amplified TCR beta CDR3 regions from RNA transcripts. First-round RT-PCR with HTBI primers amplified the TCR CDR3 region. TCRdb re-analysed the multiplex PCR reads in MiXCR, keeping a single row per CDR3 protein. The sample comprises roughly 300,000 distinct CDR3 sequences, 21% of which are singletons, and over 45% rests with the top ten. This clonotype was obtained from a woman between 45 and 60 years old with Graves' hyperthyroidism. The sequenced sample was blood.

This chain's CDR3 is CAISTTGGEQYF. The CDR3 bases are TGTGCCATCAGTACGACAGGGGGCGAGCAGTACTTC. V and J are TRBV10-3 and TRBJ2-7; TRBD1 aligns across 9 bases. Trimming removed 5 bases from V and 6 bases from J; junction bases left unmatched: 2. The germline gives CDR1 ENHRY, CDR2 SYGVKD. CDR3 length: 12 residues.